This record looks at one T cell receptor (beta chain) sequence and its context. The assay was immunoSEQ multiplex PCR, and TCRdb's table has in-frame clones only and misses some. The sample has 65,000 to 75,000 clones, roughly 84% seen once; the top ten hold roughly 4.5%. This specimen belongs to a study of blood T cell repertoires in COVID-19. In the study overall: The study drew acute and convalescent COVID-19 samples from the United States, Italy and Spain.

The CDR3 is made up of 16 amino acids. The germline gives CDR1 SGHRS, CDR2 YFSETQ. Trimming stripped 1 base from V and 0 bases from J, with 12 bases between. Material: peripheral blood. The chain uses TRBV5-1 and TRBJ2-3; tentatively, D is TRBD1 (6 bases). This clonotype was obtained from a woman in her sixties with acute or convalescent COVID-19. CDR3 sequence: CASSLLGTRSTDTQYF. CDR3 in DNA: TGCGCCAGCAGCTTGCTGGGGACACGAAGCACAGATACGCAGTATTTT.